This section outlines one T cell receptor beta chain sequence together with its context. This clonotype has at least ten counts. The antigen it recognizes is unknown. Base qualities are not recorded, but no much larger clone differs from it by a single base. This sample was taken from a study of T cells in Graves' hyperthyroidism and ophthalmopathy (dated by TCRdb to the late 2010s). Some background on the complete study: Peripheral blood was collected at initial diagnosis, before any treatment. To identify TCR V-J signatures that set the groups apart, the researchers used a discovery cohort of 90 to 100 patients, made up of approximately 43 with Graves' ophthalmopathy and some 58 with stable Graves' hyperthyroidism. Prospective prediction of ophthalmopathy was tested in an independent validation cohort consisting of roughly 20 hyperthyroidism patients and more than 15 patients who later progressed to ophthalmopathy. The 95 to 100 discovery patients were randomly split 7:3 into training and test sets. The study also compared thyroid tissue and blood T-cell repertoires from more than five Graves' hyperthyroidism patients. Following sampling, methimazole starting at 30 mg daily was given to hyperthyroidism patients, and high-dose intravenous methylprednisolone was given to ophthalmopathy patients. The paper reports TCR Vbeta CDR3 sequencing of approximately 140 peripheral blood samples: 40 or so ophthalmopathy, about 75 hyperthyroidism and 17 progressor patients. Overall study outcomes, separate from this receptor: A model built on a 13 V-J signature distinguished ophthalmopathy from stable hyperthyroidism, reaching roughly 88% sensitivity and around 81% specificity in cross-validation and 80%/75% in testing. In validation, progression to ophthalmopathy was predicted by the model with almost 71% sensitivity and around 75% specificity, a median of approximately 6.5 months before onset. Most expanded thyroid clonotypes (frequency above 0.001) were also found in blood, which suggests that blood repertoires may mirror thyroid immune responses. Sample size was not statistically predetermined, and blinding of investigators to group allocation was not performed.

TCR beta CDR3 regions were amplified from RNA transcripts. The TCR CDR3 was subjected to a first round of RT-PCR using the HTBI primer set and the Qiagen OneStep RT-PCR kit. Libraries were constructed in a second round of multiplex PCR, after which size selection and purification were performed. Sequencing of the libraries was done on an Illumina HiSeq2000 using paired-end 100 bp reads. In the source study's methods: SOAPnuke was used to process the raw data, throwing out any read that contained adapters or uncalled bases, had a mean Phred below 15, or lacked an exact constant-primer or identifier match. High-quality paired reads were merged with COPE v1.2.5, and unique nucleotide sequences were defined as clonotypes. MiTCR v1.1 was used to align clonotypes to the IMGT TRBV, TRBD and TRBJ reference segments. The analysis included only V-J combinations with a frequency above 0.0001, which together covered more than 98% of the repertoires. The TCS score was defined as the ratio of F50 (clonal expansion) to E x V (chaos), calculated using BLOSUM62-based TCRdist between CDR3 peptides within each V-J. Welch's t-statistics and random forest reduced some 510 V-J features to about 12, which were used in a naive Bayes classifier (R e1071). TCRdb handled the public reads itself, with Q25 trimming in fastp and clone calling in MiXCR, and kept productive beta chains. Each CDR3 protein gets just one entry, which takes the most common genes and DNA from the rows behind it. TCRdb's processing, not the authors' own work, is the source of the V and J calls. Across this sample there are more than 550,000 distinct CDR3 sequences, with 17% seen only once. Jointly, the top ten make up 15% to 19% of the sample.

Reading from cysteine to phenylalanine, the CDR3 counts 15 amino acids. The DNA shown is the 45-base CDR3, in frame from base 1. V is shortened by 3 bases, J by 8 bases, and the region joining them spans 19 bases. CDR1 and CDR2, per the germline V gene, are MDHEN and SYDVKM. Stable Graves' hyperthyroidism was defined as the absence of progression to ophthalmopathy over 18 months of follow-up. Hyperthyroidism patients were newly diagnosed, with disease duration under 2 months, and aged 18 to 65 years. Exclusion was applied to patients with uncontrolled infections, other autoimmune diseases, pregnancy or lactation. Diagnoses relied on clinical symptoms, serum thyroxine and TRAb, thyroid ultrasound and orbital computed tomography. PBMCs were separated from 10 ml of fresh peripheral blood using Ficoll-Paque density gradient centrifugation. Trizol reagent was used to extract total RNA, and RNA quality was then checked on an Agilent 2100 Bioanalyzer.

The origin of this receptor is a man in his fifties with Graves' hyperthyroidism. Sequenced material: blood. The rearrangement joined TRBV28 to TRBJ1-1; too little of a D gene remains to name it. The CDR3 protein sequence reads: CASSLGTVSIQEAFF. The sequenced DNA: TGTGCCAGCAGTTTGGGTACAGTGTCAATTCAGGAAGCTTTCTTT.